The 13 T cell receptor beta chains given below trace back to one sample, sequenced in a study of blood T cell repertoires in COVID-19. Data came from immunoSEQ multiplex PCR; TCRdb stores just in-frame clones and leaves some out. The table records tens of thousands of clones, 88% of them present only once. The source material was peripheral blood. The source of these receptors is a woman aged 65 to 85 with acute or convalescent COVID-19.

The V gene is TRBV28, the J gene TRBJ2-1; perhaps TRBD2 as D (6 bases). The CDR3 has 13 residues. V was cut by 8 bases and J by 12 bases, with 20 bases left in between. Germline values: CDR1 MDHEN, CDR2 SYDVKM. The CDR3 here is CASLLMQGGRQFF. The CDR3 region has the DNA TGTGCCAGCCTTCTAATGCAGGGAGGTCGGCAGTTCTTC.

This clone was detected only once. The CDR3 nucleotides are TGTGCCAGCACCACCACCCAAGCGTTGAGGGATACGCAGTATTTT. It translates to CASTTTQALRDTQYF. The V and J genes are TRBV7-8 and TRBJ2-3; D is unresolved. Trimming stripped 7 bases from V and 6 bases from J, with 20 bases between. The CDR3 is made up of 15 amino acids. Germline values: CDR1 SGHVS, CDR2 FQNEAQ.

The chain's CDR3 is CASSITAQSGEQYV. In DNA, the CDR3 is TGTGCCAGTAGTATAACGGCCCAATCGGGCGAGCAGTACGTC. V usage is TRBV19 and J usage is TRBJ2-7, with D unclear. Germline values: CDR1 LNHDA, CDR2 SQIVND (reference sequence). V was clipped by 2 bases and J by 6 bases, with 14 bases between them. CDR3 size: 14 residues.

The chain is built from TRBV7-9 and TRBJ2-2; 7 bases are shared with TRBD1. CDR1 and CDR2 from the germline V gene are SEHNR and FQNEAQ (reference sequence). CDR3 length: 15 residues. Trimming at V came to 10 bases and at J to 1 base, leaving 9 bases not matched to a gene. The CDR3 here is CATIGTEGNTGELFF. The DNA for the CDR3 is TGTGCCACCATCGGGACAGAAGGGAACACCGGGGAGCTGTTTTTT.

The chain carries TRBV30 and TRBJ1-4, with a possible D match to TRBD1 (6 bases). The CDR3 length is 14 residues. V was trimmed by 5 bases and J by 0 bases, leaving 10 bases between them. Germline CDR1 reads GTSNPN; CDR2 reads SVGIG (reference sequence). The CDR3 bases are TGTGCCTGGGCCAGGGGTGCAACTAATGAAAAACTGTTTTTT. Amino acids: CAWARGATNEKLFF.

The J gene is TRBJ1-3, the V gene TRBV7-2; the D is unclear. CDR1 and CDR2 (germline): SGHTA, FQGNSA. Trimming stripped 6 bases from V and 0 bases from J, with 15 bases between. This CDR3 comprises 16 residues. This chain's CDR3 is CASSPWAGNSGNTIYF. CDR3 in DNA: TGTGCCAGCAGTCCTTGGGCGGGGAACTCTGGAAACACCATATATTTT.

As for this clone: The same CDR3 is also encoded by other DNA sequences in this sample. The chain has TRBV6-5 and TRBJ2-7; 10 bases are a match to TRBD1. V shed 5 bases, J shed 4 bases, and the junction held 2 bases outside the gene matches. CDR1 and CDR2 from the germline V gene are MNHEY and SVGAGI. The CDR3 consists of 13 residues. CDR3 loop: CASSRDRGYEQYV. As DNA, the CDR3 is TGTGCCAGCAGTCGGGACAGGGGTTACGAGCAGTACGTC.

The chain has TRBV7-9 and TRBJ2-3; 8 bases map to TRBD2. From germline, CDR1 is SEHNR and CDR2 FQNEAQ (reference sequence). Trimming took 4 bases from V and 6 from J; bases not matched to a gene: 0. The CDR3 has 12 residues. The CDR3 bases are TGTGCCAGCAGCTCGGGAGGGGATACGCAGTATTTT. This gives the protein CASSSGGDTQYF.

About this clone itself: At the DNA level, this CDR3 is encoded by other sequences in the same sample as well. V usage is TRBV30 and J usage is TRBJ1-5; the D is unclear. The V gene's germline CDR1 is GTSNPN and CDR2 SVGIG (reference sequence). This CDR3 has 13 amino acids. The ends were cut back, 0 bases at V and 3 bases at J, with 6 bases in the middle. CDR3 loop: CAWSVRDNQPQHF. The CDR3 nucleotides read TGTGCCTGGAGTGTACGGGACAATCAGCCCCAGCATTTT.

V gene TRBV6-4 combines with J gene TRBJ1-6; TRBD1 might be the D (6 bases). Trimming cost V 5 bases and J 14 bases, with 10 bases left between them. Germline V gene data show CDR1 as MRHNA and CDR2 as SNTAGT. This CDR3 has 11 amino acids. The CDR3 nucleotides are TGTGCCAGCAGTCCCGACAGGACCCTCCACTTT. Encoded protein: CASSPDRTLHF.

The CDR3 nucleotides are TGTGCCAGCAGCGTCCAGACAGGACCGGATACGCAGTATTTT. This sequence encodes CASSVQTGPDTQYF. The rearrangement joins TRBV9 to TRBJ2-3; D is possibly TRBD1 (6 bases). Germline V gives CDR1 SGDLS, CDR2 YYNGEE. V lost 2 bases to trimming and J lost 6 bases, with 13 bases between them. CDR3 size: 14 residues. The entire variable domain, with the rest obtained from reference TRBV9 and TRBJ2-3, is as follows: DSGVTQTPKHLITATGQRVTLRCSPRSGDLSVYWYQQSLDQGLQFLIQYYNGEERAKGNILERFSAQQFPDLHSELNLSSLELGDSALYFCASSVQTGPDTQYFGPGTRLTVL.

The chain links TRBV6-2 or TRBV6-3 to TRBJ1-5; D remains ambiguous. The V gene's germline CDR1 is MNHEY and CDR2 SVGEGT. The CDR3 is 14 amino acids. Trimming cost V 5 bases and J 9 bases, with 17 bases left between them. The CDR3 region is CASSDIRRVAPQHF. DNA for the CDR3: TGTGCCAGCAGTGACATTCGGAGGGTTGCGCCCCAGCATTTT.

This clone was recorded a few times. J is TRBJ1-1 and V is TRBV6-5; TRBD1 matches at 10 bases. The CDR3 runs 13 residues. CDR1 and CDR2 (germline): MNHEY, SVGAGI. V was pared by 6 bases and J by 5 bases, with 3 bases of the junction left unmatched. CDR3 DNA sequence: TGTGCCAGCAGGACAGGGGGCCGAACTGAAGCTTTCTTT. This translates into CASRTGGRTEAFF.